This T cell receptor (beta chain) appears in the sequencing data of a study of OX40 agonist ivuxolimab in advanced cancers. At the level of the study: Patients were given ivuxolimab, an antibody that agonizes OX40 (CD134). From about 23 to 85 years was the age range, with a mean of about 56 years, and approximately 80% were male. Study-wide points: Fewer expanded clones were found on average in CD4+ than in CD8+ T cells.

Collection of blood occurred at baseline, at cycle 4 day 1, and at cycle 7 day 1. Germline values: CDR1 SGHTA, CDR2 FQGNSA. V trimming: 2 bases; J trimming: 2 bases; junction bases outside the gene matches: 13. CDR3 length: 19 amino acids. As to this clone: What it binds is not known.

Repertoires were generated with immunoSEQ multiplex PCR, while TCRdb's copy carries only in-frame clones and drops some. The sample carries over 30,000 clones, about 80% recorded once. This receptor was taken from an adult with an advanced solid tumor such as melanoma, head and neck, liver or kidney cancer. The chain couples TRBV7-2 to TRBJ2-5; 11 positions match TRBD2. The sequences come from CD4+ or CD8+ T cells sorted from blood, collected in a trial of the OX40 agonist ivuxolimab. The CDR3 loop reads CASSLILAGGQTSQETQYF. The CDR3 nucleotides read TGTGCCAGCAGCTTAATTCTAGCGGGGGGACAAACGAGTCAAGAGACCCAGTACTTC.